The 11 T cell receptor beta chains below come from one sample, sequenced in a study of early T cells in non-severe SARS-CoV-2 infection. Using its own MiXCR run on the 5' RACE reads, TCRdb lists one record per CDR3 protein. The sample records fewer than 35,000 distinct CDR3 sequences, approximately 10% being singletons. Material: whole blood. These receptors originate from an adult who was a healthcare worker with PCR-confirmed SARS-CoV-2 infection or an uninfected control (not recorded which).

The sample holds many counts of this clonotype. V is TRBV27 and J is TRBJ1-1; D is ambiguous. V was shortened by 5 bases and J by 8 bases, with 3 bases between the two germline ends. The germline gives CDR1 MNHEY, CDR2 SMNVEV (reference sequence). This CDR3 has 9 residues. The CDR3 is CASSLEAFF. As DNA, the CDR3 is TGTGCCAGCAGTCTAGAAGCTTTCTTT.

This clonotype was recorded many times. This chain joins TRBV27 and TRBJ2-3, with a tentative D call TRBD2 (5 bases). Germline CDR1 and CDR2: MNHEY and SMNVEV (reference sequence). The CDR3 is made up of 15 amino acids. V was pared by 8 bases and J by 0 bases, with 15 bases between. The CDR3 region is CASRPTTLSTDTQYF. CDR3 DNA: TGTGCCAGCCGGCCGACTACGCTAAGCACAGATACGCAGTATTTT.

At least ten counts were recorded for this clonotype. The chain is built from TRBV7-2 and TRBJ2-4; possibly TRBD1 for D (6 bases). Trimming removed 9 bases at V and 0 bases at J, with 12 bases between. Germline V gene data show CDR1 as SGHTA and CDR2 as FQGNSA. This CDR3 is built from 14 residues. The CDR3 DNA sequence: TGTGCCAGTTCGCCGGACAGAGCCAAAAACATTCAGTACTTC. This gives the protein CASSPDRAKNIQYF.

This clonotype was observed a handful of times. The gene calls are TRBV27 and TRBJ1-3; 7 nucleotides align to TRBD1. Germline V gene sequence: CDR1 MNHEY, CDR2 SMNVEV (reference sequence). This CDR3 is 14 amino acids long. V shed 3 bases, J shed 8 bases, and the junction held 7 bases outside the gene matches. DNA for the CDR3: TGTGCCAGCAGTTTGACAGGGAACGGACACACCATATATTTT. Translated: CASSLTGNGHTIYF.

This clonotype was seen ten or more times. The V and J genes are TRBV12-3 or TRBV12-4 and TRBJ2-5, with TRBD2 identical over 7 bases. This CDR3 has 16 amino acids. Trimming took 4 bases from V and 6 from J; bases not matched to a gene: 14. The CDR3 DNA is TGTGCCAGCAGTTCCCGTTCAAGCGGGGTGGGAAAGACCCAGTACTTC. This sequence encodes CASSSRSSGVGKTQYF.

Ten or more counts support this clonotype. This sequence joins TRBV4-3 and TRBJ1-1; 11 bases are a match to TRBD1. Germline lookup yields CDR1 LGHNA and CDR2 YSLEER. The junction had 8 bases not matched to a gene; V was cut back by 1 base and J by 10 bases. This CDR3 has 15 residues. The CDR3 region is CASSQVRTGGLLAFF. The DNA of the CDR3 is TGCGCCAGCAGCCAAGTCCGGACAGGGGGCTTATTAGCTTTCTTT.

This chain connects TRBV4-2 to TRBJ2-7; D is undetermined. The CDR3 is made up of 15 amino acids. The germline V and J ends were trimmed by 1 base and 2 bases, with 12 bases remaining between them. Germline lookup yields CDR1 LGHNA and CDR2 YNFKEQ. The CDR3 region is CASSQGEVATYEQYF. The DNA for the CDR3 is TGTGCCAGCAGCCAAGGAGAGGTGGCTACCTACGAGCAGTACTTC.

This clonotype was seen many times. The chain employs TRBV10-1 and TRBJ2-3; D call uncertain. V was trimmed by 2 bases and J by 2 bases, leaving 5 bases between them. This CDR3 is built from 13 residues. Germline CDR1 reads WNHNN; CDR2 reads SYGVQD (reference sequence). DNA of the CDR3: TGCGCCAGCAGTGAGGCAGACACAGATACGCAGTATTTT. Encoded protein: CASSEADTDTQYF.

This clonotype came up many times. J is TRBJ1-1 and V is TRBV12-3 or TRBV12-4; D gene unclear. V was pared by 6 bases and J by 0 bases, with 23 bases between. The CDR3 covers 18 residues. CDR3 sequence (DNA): TGTGCCAGCAGGGGATACCGGATGAACCATACAATGAACACTGAAGCTTTCTTT. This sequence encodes CASRGYRMNHTMNTEAFF.

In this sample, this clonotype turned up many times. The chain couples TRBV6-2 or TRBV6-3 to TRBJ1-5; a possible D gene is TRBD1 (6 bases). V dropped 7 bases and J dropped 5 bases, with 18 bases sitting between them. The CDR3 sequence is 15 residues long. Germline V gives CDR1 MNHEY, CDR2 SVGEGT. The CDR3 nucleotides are TGTGCCAGCACTTCCAGGGGAGGGTGGGATCAGCCCCAGCATTTT. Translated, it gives CASTSRGGWDQPQHF.

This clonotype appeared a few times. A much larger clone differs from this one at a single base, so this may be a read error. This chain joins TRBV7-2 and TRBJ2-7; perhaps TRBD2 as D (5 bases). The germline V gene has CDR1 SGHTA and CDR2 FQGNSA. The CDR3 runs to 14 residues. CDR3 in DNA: TGTGCCAACAGCTTCGAGCTTCGGGACTACGAGCAGTACTTC. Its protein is CANSFELRDYEQYF.